This T cell receptor beta chain was obtained from a study of blood T cell repertoires in COVID-19. Sequencing used immunoSEQ multiplex PCR; TCRdb keeps in-frame clones, though not all of them. The profile covers around 250,000 clones, with 70% to 90% appearing a single time and about 1.6% taken by the ten largest. After removal of 4 bases from V and 4 bases from J, the junction contained 7 bases not matched to a gene. The germline V gene encodes CDR1 SGHRS and CDR2 YFSETQ. CDR3 length equals 17 residues. The sequence came from a woman in her 50s who had recovered from COVID-19. The chain has TRBV5-1 and TRBJ2-1; the match to TRBD2 covers 14 bases. Source material: PBMCs or T cells enriched from blood (not recorded which). The CDR3 protein is CASSPRGLAGAYNEQFF. Here the CDR3 DNA reads TGCGCCAGCAGCCCCCGGGGACTAGCGGGAGCATACAATGAGCAGTTCTTC. Variable domain in full (rest from reference TRBV5-1 and TRBJ2-1): KAGVTQTPRYLIKTRGQQVTLSCSPISGHRSVSWYQQTPGQGLQFLFEYFSETQRNKGNFPGRFSGRQFSNSRSEMNVSTLELGDSALYLCASSPRGLAGAYNEQFFGPGTRLTVL.